This T cell receptor beta chain was captured in a study of cytomegalovirus exposure and HLA in healthy donors (dated by TCRdb to 2016 to 2017). With respect to the entire study: In an earlier analysis of 550 to 750 of the donors, less than 350 Gb of sequence data and 100 million or so unique TCR beta sequences from about 179 million T cells were reported. In the later analysis, no new phenotypic data were used to find candidate immune exposures; instead, reliance was placed on TCR beta sequences and their occurrence across donors. Roughly 5 DR-DQ haplotypes were handled as single units for association and clustering, since linkage in the cohort was strong. Of the 300 to 450 genotyped donors, 75% to 85% were placed in the genetic ancestry cluster associated with self-reported Caucasian donors. The T cell repertoires of under 750 subjects were profiled by immunosequencing and related to cytomegalovirus serostatus. The number of typed donors differed by locus: about 620-640 for A, B, C, DRB1 and DQB1; some 500 for DQA1; around 610 for DPA1; and roughly 490 for DPB1. Donor age, sex, ethnicity and CMV serostatus were compiled together with the repertoire data. In a later genetic analysis, genome-wide SNP genotypes for about 65% of the 666 donors were used, and that subset was treated as a discovery cohort. The aim of the study was to test whether cataloging public T cell receptors could identify signatures of past pathogen exposure. A separate validation cohort of over 95 different subjects was used in addition to the roughly 700-subject first cohort. Among about 360 genotyped donors of the cohort, an average of around 240,000 unique TCR beta nucleotide sequences were sequenced per donor, roughly 20% of them non-productive. To predict cytomegalovirus infection status, the study brought together high-throughput TCR immunosequencing, statistical association of individual TCRs with disease status, and machine learning. Every discovery cohort repertoire had been produced on one sequencing platform. Around 330 gigabases of sequencing data and around 90 million unique TCR sequences made up an early release that covered approximately 700 HLA-typed donors. In an earlier analysis of a few hundred of the donors, high-throughput TCR beta sequencing was used to judge whether each TCR beta V gene segment behaved as functional or pseudogenic. To study patterns of TCR occurrence, a later analysis re-analyzed previously published TCR beta repertoires from 550 to 800 donors and added high-resolution HLA genotyping. Class I and class II HLA loci were covered by the typing at four-digit resolution.

In total, just over 650 healthy bone marrow donors made up the cohort. At the time of sampling, every cohort member was nominally healthy, though immune exposures that went unrecorded were likely present. The donor tested CMV seropositive, placing the donor among the approximately 290 seropositive members of the cohort. A peripheral blood sample was collected from each donor, and TCR beta sequencing was performed on peripheral blood mononuclear cells. The Qiagen DNeasy Blood Extraction Kit was used to extract genomic DNA from the blood cell samples. What the work shows at the level of the full study, not this receptor alone: In an earlier analysis of roughly 560 of the donors, most TCR beta V segments were observed in productive rearrangements about 90% or about 30% of the time, broadly matching IMGT annotations. CMV serostatus was the only immune exposure information available for the cohort. Because some donors lacked HLA typing at each locus, the association tests relied only on the typed subset. The cohort was sequenced for TCR beta chains only, and without alpha or paired-chain data the features that could be detected were limited. Correlated functional status among segregating V segments might be attributable to linkage disequilibrium, but an unknown experimental factor could not be ruled out. According to a later analysis, TCR association rates differed among HLA loci, with DRB1 alleles showing the most associated TCRs and HLA-C alleles showing the fewest. In both the original and validation cohorts, the classifier was reported to diagnose cytomegalovirus status with high specificity and sensitivity. Some IMGT-functional V segments, including TRBV6-2 and TRBV6-3, could not be distinguished by the 87-base-pair reads and were therefore excluded. The authors suggested that the approach could potentially be extended to other disease states and immunological phenotypes. In vitro tests confirmed that a few of the cytomegalovirus-associated TCR beta chains recognize cytomegalovirus antigens. The presence/absence analyses assumed that sequencing depth was roughly uniform across donors, and that assumption may not be true. Compared with equally common non-associated chains, HLA-associated TCR beta chains in a later analysis were more clonally expanded and had lower generation probabilities. Seventeen rarely observed V segments, including chromosome 9 orphons, were excluded from the earlier analysis of almost 600 of the donors because counts were too low. In a later genetic analysis, a missense DCLRE1C variant was associated with V-gene and J-gene trimming of TCR beta chains, and the association was replicated in an independent cohort. A later analysis found that most CMV-associated TCR beta chains appeared HLA-restricted, with HLA associations seemingly driven largely by CMV exposure. Several of the top co-occurrence clusters appeared to be linked to parvovirus B19, influenza, CMV and Epstein-Barr virus, according to a later analysis. Compared with the roughly 670-donor mean, donors in an Asian-associated ancestry cluster had fewer N-insertions in productive TCRs, according to a later genetic analysis. Assigning TCR associations to individual alleles was difficult when HLA alleles, especially DR and DQ, strongly co-occurred. Most TCR sequences were seen in very few donors, while some public TCRs were found in many individuals. A total of some 180 TCR beta chains were listed by the study as associated with cytomegalovirus. A later analysis associated 15,000 to 20,000 TCR beta sequences with specific HLA alleles at a false discovery rate of 0.05. A group of highly shared sequence variants was considered likely to be a technical artifact of the sequencing pipeline. A further reported finding was that TCR beta sequences accurately predicted the HLA-A and HLA-B alleles for most subjects in the first cohort.

Library method: the immunoSEQ multiplex PCR assay. The multiplex PCR relied on a mix of 60 forward primers for TCR Vbeta segments and 13 reverse primers for TCR Jbeta segments. A multiplex PCR assay on genomic DNA amplified the CDR3 region of rearranged TCR beta genes. Amplified TCR beta libraries were sequenced as 87-base-pair reads on the Illumina HiSeq System. On the study's bioinformatics: A later analysis tallied 70 million to 100 million unique TCR beta chains across the 666 repertoires, and around 10 million of those chains were shared by two or more donors. To remove PCR and sequencing errors, raw reads were error-corrected and collapsed into unique sequences using a nearest-neighbor algorithm that merged closely related sequences. V, D and J gene segments were assigned by aligning CDR3 sequences to IMGT reference sequences. For a sequence to be retained, a match of at least six nucleotides was required to both a V gene segment and a J gene segment. Rearrangements were classified as productive when the CDR3 lacked stop codons and remained in frame with V and J, and all other rearrangements were classified as non-productive. CDR3 was defined according to IMGT convention as the region running from the second conserved V-encoded cysteine to the conserved J-encoded phenylalanine. Sequences without an unambiguous match to a single V gene segment were excluded from the earlier analysis of several hundred of the donors. In an earlier analysis of some 590 of the donors, V segments were called functional above 56.7% productive rearrangements and were called segregating when the between-donor standard deviation exceeded 5%. A statistical classification framework was built to diagnose cytomegalovirus status from the catalog of TCR beta chain sequences. V and J gene assignment, in a later analysis, came from comparing TCR nucleotide sequences with IMGT/GENE-DB human TR gene sequences. Using the TCRdist pipeline, a later analysis assigned CDR3 sequences along with most-parsimonious VDJ recombination scenarios. A later analysis defined each TCR beta chain by its CDR3 amino acid sequence plus V-gene family, and excluded reads lacking a unique V-gene family. In a later analysis, 550 to 650 highly shared, low-generation-probability nucleotide sequences were removed to address suspected cross-contamination and a sequencing artifact. A later analysis calculated a clonal expansion index for each public chain from normalized within-repertoire ranks of inferred template counts. A later analysis computed generation probabilities with a VDJ recombination model fitted to out-of-frame rearrangements, and checked the results against IGoR. A later analysis scored TCR-TCR, TCR-HLA and TCR-CMV co-occurrence with hypergeometric tests, applying a repertoire-size bias correction to TCR pairs. In a later analysis, false discovery rates were estimated by permuting HLA or CMV assignments 20 times. A later analysis grouped co-occurring TCRs with DBSCAN, adding TCRdist sequence similarity when clustering within HLA-allele-positive subsets. Co-occurrence clustering excluded repertoires with fewer than 30,000 or more than 120,000 public chains, plus five with anomalous nucleotide sharing. TCRdb provides this immuneACCESS table in a form limited to in-frame rearrangements. Some clones are lacking; in checked studies, under half of them reflect an unresolved V gene, and why the rest are absent is not known. V, J and clone size derive from that table, while D and trimming were established from the DNA sequence. For this sample there are 150,000 to 200,000 clones; 75% appear just once. The biggest ten clones account for 11% of the sample.

CDR1 and CDR2, looked up from the germline V gene, are MDHEN and SYDVKM. Taken from cysteine to phenylalanine, the CDR3 has 14 residues. Here the CDR3 DNA is all that survives: 42 bases in frame from base 1. V lost 6 bases and J lost 5 bases, and the count of bases not matched to a germline gene is 8. Of note for this clone: This receptor's antigen is unknown. No base-level quality is on record; no much larger clone is a single base apart.

The TCR was taken from a man aged 18 to 29 in good health and CMV-seropositive. This receptor chain uses TRBV28 and TRBJ2-7; 9 of the junction bases match TRBD1. The sample consisted of PBMCs. In nucleotides, the sequence is TGTGCCAGCAGCCGAGACAGGGGGGTTCACGAGCAGTACTTC. It is translated as CASSRDRGVHEQYF.